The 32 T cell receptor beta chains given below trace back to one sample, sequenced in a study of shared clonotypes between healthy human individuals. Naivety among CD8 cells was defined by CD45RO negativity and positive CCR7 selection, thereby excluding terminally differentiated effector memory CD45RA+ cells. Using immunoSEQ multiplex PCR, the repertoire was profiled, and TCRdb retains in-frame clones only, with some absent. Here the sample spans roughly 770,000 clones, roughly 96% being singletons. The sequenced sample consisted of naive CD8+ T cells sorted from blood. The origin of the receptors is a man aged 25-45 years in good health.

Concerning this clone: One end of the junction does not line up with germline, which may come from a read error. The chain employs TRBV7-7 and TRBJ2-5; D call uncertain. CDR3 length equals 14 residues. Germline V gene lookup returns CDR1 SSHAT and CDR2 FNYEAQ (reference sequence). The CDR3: CASSLASWGETQYF. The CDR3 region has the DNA TGTGCTAGCAGCTTAGCCTCTTGGGGAGAGACCCAGTACTTC.

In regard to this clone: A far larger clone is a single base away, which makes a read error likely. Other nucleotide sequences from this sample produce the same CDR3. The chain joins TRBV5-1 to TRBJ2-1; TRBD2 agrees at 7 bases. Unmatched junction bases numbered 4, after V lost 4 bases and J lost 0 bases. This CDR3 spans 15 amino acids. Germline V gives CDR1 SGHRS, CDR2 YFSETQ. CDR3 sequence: CASSLAESSYNEQFF. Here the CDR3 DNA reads TGCGCCAGCAGCCTAGCGGAGAGCTCCTACAATGAGCAGTTCTTC.

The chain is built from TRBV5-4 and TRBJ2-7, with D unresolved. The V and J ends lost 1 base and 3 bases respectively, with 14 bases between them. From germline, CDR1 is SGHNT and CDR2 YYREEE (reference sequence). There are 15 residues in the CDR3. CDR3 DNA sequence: TGTGCCAGCAGCTTGAGGGCAGGCGAGAACTACGAGCAGTACTTC. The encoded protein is CASSLRAGENYEQYF.

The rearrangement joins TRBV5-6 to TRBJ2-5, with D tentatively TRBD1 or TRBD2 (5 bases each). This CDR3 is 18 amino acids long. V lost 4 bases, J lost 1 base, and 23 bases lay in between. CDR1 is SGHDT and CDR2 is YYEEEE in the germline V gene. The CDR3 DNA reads TGTGCCAGCAGCACCATATTTCTCCGGGACGGAGGCCAAGAGACCCAGTACTTC. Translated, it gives CASSTIFLRDGGQETQYF.

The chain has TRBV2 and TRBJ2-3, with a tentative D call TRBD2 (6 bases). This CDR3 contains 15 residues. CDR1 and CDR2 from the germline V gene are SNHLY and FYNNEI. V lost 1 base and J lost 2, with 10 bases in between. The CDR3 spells CASSEGLANTDTQYF. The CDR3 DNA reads TGTGCCAGCAGTGAAGGGCTAGCGAACACAGATACGCAGTATTTT.

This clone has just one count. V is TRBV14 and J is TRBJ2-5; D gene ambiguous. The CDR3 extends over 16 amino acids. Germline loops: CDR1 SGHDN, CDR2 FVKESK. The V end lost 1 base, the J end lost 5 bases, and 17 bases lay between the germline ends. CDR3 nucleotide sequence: TGTGCCAGCAGCCAAGCTCCCTTAGAATTTGTTGAGACCCAGTACTTC. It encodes CASSQAPLEFVETQYF. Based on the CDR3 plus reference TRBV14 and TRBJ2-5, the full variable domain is EAGVTQFPSHSVIEKGQTVTLRCDPISGHDNLYWYRRVMGKEIKFLLHFVKESKQDESGMPNNRFLAERTGGTYSTLKVQPAELEDSGVYFCASSQAPLEFVETQYFGPGTRLLVL.

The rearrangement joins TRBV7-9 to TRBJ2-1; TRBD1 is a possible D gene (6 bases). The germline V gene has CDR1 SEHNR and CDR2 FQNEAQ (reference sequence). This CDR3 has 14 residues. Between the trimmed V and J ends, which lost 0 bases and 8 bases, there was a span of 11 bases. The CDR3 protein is CASSLAGHLDEQFF. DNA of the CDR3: TGTGCCAGCAGCTTAGCGGGACATCTCGATGAGCAGTTCTTC.

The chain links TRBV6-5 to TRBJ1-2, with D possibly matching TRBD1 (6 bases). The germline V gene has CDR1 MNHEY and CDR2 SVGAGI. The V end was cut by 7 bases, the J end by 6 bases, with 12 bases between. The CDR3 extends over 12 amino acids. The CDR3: CASTPGGNGYTF. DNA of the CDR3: TGTGCCAGCACCCCGGGGGGCAATGGCTACACCTTC.

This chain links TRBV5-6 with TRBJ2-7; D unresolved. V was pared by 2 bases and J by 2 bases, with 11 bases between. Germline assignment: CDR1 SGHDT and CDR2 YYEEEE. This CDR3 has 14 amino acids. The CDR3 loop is CASSFVGATYEQYF. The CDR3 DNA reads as TGTGCCAGCAGCTTCGTGGGTGCGACCTACGAGCAGTACTTC.

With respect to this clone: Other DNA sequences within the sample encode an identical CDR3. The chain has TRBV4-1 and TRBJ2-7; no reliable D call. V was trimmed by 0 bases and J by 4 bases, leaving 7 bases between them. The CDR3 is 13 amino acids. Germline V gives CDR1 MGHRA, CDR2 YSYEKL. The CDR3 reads CASSQEEGYEQYF. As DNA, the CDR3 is TGCGCCAGCAGCCAAGAAGAAGGGTACGAGCAGTACTTC.

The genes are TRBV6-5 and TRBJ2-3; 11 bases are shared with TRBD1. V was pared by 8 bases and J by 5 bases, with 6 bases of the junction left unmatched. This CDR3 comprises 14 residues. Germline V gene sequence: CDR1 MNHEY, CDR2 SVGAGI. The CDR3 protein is CASGDRGFLDTQYF. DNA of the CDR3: TGTGCCAGCGGGGACAGGGGGTTTCTAGATACGCAGTATTTT.

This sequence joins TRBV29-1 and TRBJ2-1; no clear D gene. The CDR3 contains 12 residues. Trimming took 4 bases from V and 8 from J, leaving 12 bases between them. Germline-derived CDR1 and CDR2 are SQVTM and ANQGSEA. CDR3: CSVGWTEYEQFF. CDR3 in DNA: TGCAGCGTTGGATGGACGGAGTATGAGCAGTTCTTC.

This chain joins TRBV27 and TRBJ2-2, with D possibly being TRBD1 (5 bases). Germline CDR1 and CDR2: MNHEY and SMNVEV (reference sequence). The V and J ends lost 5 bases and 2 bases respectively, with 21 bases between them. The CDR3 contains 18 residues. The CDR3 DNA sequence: TGTGCCAGCAGTCCAATTGGGGCGACTGCTACTAACACCGGGGAGCTGTTTTTT. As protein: CASSPIGATATNTGELFF.

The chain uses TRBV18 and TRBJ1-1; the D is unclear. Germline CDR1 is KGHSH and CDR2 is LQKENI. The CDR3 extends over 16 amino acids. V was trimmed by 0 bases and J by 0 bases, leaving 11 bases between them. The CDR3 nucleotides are TGTGCCAGCTCACCACCGATGGGATACATGAACACTGAAGCTTTCTTT. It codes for CASSPPMGYMNTEAFF.

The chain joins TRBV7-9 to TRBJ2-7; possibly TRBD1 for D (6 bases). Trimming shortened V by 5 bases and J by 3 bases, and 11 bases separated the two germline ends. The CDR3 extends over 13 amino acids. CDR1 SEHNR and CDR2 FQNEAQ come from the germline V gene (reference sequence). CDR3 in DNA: TGTGCCAGCAGCCGTGGGACAATCTACGAGCAGTACTTC. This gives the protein CASSRGTIYEQYF. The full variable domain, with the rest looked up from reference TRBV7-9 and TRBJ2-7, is DTGVSQNPRHKITKRGQNVTFRCDPISEHNRLYWYRQTLGQGPEFLTYFQNEAQLEKSRLLSDRFSAERPKGSFSTLEIQRTEQGDSAMYLCASSRGTIYEQYFGPGTRLTVT.

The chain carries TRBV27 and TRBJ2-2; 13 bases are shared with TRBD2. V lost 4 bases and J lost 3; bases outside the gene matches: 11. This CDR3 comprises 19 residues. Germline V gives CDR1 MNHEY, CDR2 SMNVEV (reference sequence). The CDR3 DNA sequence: TGTGCCAGCAGTTCCCGGGAGGGACTAGCGGGGAGGGACACCGGGGAGCTGTTTTTT. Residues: CASSSREGLAGRDTGELFF.

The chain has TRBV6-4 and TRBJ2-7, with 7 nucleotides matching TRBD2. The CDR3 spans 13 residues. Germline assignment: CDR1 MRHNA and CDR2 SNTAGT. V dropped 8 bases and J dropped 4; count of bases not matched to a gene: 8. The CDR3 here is CASPAAGLYEQYF. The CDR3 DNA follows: TGTGCCAGCCCCGCAGCGGGATTGTACGAGCAGTACTTC.

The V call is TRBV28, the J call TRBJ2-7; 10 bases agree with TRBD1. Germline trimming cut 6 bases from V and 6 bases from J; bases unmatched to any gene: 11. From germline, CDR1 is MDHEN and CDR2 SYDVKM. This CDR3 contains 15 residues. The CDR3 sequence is CASRYSGTGDPEQYF. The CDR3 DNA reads TGTGCCAGCAGATATTCCGGGACAGGGGATCCCGAGCAGTACTTC.

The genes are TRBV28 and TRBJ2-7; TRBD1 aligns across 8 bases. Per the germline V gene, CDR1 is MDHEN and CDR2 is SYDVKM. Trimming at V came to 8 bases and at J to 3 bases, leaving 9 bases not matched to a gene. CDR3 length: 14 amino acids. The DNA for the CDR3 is TGTGCCAGCGGGCGAACAGGGGGTAGCTACGAGCAGTACTTC. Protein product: CASGRTGGSYEQYF.

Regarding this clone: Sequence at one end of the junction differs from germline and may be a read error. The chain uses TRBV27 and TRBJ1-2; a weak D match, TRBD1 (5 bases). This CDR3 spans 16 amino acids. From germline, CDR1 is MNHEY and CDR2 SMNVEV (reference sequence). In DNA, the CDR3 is TGTGCCAGCAGTTCAACCCCCGGGACTGTGGGATATGACTACACCTTC. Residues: CASSSTPGTVGYDYTF.

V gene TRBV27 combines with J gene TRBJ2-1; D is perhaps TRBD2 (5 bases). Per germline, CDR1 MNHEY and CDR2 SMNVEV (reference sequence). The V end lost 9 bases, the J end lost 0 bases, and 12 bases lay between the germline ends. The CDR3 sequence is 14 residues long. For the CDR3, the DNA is TGTGCCAGTTTACCGGGAAACTCCTACAATGAGCAGTTCTTC. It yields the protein CASLPGNSYNEQFF.

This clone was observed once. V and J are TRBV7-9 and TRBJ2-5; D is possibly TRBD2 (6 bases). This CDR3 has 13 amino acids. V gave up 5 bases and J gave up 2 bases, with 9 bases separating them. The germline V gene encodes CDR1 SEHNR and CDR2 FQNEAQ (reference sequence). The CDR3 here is CASSREFQETQYF. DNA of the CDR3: TGTGCCAGCAGCCGGGAGTTTCAAGAGACCCAGTACTTC.

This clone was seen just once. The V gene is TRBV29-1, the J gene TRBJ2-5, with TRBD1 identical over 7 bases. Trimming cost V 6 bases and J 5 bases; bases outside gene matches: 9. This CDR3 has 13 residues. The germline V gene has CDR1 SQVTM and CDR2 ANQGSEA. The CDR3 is CSVHRQGMETQYF. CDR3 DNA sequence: TGCAGCGTGCACCGACAGGGAATGGAGACCCAGTACTTC.

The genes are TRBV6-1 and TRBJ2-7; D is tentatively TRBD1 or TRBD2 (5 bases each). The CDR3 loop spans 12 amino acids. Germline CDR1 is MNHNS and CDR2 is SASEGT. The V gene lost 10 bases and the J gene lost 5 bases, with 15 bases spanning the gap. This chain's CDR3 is CATSWGFNEQYF. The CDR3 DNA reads TGTGCCACCTCTTGGGGGTTTAACGAGCAGTACTTC.

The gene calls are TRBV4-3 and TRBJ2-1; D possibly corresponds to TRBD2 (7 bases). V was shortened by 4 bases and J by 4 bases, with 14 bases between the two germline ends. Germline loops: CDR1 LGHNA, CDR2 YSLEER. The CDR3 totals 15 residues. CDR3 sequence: CASSRAGGPYNEQFF. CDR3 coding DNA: TGCGCCAGCAGCCGGGCCGGGGGGCCGTACAATGAGCAGTTCTTC.

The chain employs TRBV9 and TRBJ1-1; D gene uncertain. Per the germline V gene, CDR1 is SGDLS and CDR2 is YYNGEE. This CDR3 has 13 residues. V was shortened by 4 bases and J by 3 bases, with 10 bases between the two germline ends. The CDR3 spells CASSKGGHTEAFF. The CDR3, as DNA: TGTGCCAGCAGCAAGGGCGGTCACACTGAAGCTTTCTTT.

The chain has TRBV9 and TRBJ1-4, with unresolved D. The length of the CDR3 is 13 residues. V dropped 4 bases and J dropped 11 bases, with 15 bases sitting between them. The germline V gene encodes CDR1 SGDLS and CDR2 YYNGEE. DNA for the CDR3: TGTGCCAGCAGCTCCCCCCCGCGTGGGAAACTGTTTTTT. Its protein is CASSSPPRGKLFF. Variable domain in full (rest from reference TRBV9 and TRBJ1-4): DSGVTQTPKHLITATGQRVTLRCSPRSGDLSVYWYQQSLDQGLQFLIQYYNGEERAKGNILERFSAQQFPDLHSELNLSSLELGDSALYFCASSSPPRGKLFFGSGTQLSVL.

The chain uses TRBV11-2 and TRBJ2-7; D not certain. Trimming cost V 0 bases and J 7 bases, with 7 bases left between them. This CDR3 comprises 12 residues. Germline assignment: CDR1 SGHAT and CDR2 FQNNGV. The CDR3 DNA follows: TGTGCCAGCAGCTTAGATTCGGTGGAGCAGTACTTC. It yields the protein CASSLDSVEQYF. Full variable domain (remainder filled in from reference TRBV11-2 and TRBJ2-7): EAGVAQSPRYKIIEKRQSVAFWCNPISGHATLYWYQQILGQGPKLLIQFQNNGVVDDSQLPKDRFSAERLKGVDSTLKIQPAKLEDSAVYLCASSLDSVEQYFGPGTRLTVT.

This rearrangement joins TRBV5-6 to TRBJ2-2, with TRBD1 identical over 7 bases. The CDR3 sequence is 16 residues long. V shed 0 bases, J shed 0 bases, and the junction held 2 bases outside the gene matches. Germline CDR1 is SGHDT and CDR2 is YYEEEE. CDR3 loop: CASSLVGTANTGELFF. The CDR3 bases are TGTGCCAGCAGCTTGGTGGGGACAGCGAACACCGGGGAGCTGTTTTTT.

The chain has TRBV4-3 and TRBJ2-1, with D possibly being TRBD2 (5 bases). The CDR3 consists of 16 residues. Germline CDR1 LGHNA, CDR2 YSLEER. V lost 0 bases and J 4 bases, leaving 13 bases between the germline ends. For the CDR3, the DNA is TGCGCCAGCAGCCAAGAGGCTAGAGGGATATACAATGAGCAGTTCTTC. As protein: CASSQEARGIYNEQFF.

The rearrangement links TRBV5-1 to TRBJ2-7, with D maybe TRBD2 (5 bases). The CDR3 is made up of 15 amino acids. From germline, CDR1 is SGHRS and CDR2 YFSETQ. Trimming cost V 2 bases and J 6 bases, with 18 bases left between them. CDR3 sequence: CASSLVGGGVIEQYF. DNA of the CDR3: TGCGCCAGCAGCTTAGTTGGTGGAGGTGTTATCGAGCAGTACTTC. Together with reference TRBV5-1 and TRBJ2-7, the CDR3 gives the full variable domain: KAGVTQTPRYLIKTRGQQVTLSCSPISGHRSVSWYQQTPGQGLQFLFEYFSETQRNKGNFPGRFSGRQFSNSRSEMNVSTLELGDSALYLCASSLVGGGVIEQYFGPGTRLTVT.

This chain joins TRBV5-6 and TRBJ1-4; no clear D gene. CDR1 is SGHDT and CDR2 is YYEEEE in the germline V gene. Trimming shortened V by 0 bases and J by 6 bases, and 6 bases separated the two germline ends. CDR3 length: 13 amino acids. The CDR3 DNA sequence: TGTGCCAGCAGCTTGGCTGGGTATGAAAAACTGTTTTTT. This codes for CASSLAGYEKLFF. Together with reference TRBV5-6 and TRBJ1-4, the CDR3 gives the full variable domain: DAGVTQSPTHLIKTRGQQVTLRCSPKSGHDTVSWYQQALGQGPQFIFQYYEEEERQRGNFPDRFSGHQFPNYSSELNVNALLLGDSALYLCASSLAGYEKLFFGSGTQLSVL.